Shown below are 10 T cell receptor beta chains from a single sample sequenced in a study of T cells in Graves' hyperthyroidism and ophthalmopathy. The CDR3 regions of TCR beta were amplified from RNA transcripts. First-round RT-PCR targeting the TCR CDR3 was performed with the HTBI primer set. TCRdb analysed the multiplex PCR reads with MiXCR anew, one entry per CDR3 protein. Of under 400,000 distinct CDR3 sequences listed, around 15% are singletons. The specimen was blood. The receptors come from an older woman with Graves' ophthalmopathy.

The genes are TRBV27 and TRBJ2-7, with 10 bases identical to TRBD1. Germline V gene data show CDR1 as MNHEY and CDR2 as SMNVEV (reference sequence). This CDR3 comprises 16 residues. The V and J ends lost 0 bases and 3 bases, in that order; junction bases with no gene match: 5. The CDR3 DNA sequence: TGTGCCAGCAGTTTATCGGCCGGGACAGGGGTCTACGAGCAGTACTTC. It codes for CASSLSAGTGVYEQYF.

This clonotype occurred many times. CDR3 DNA sequence: TGTGCCAGCAGGGCCGGGGTCGGAGGGTTAGGTGGCTACACCTTC. Translation gives CASRAGVGGLGGYTF. This chain links TRBV7-2 with TRBJ1-2; D not resolved. Trimming removed 6 bases from V and 7 bases from J, with 21 bases in between. CDR3 length: 15 residues. Germline V gene lookup returns CDR1 SGHTA and CDR2 FQGNSA. Together with reference TRBV7-2 and TRBJ1-2, the CDR3 gives the full variable domain: GAGVSQSPSNKVTEKGKDVELRCDPISGHTALYWYRQSLGQGLEFLIYFQGNSAPDKSGLPSDRFSAERTGGSVSTLTIQRTQQEDSAVYLCASRAGVGGLGGYTFGSGTRLTVV.

The sample holds many counts of this clonotype. The CDR3 sequence: CATLPTGGGYAEAFF. CDR3 bases: TGTGCCACCCTCCCGACAGGGGGCGGTTACGCTGAAGCTTTCTTT. V gene TRBV19 combines with J gene TRBJ1-1, with TRBD1 matching over 10 bases. In germline, CDR1 is LNHDA, CDR2 SQIVND (reference sequence). V trimming: 10 bases; J trimming: 6 bases; junction bases outside the gene matches: 14. This CDR3 has 15 amino acids.

This clonotype has a count of ten or more. The chain recombines TRBV6-1 with TRBJ2-7; no reliable D call. This CDR3 has 16 residues. The germline CDR1 and CDR2 sequences are MNHNS and SASEGT. V lost 3 bases, J lost 0 bases, and 15 bases lay in between. CDR3 coding DNA: TGTGCCAGCAGTGACTGGAATAGGGTGGCCTCCTACGAGCAGTACTTC. This codes for CASSDWNRVASYEQYF.

This clonotype was seen many times. The chain carries TRBV30 and TRBJ2-5; 8 bases are a match to TRBD1. The ends lost 1 base at V and 5 bases at J; junction bases unmatched: 9. The germline CDR1 and CDR2 sequences are GTSNPN and SVGIG (reference sequence). The CDR3 is 15 amino acids. The CDR3 nucleotides read TGTGCCTGGAGTGCTCACACGACAGGGGAGGAGACCCAGTACTTC. Residues: CAWSAHTTGEETQYF.

This clonotype was observed at least ten times. V is TRBV3-1 and J is TRBJ2-2; 7 bases line up with TRBD1. There are 14 residues in the CDR3. Germline values: CDR1 LGHDT, CDR2 YNNKEL (reference sequence). The trim removed 1 base at V and 5 bases at J, leaving 1 base unmatched. This CDR3 is CASSQVQGTGELFF. As DNA, the CDR3 is TGTGCCAGCAGCCAAGTACAGGGGACCGGGGAGCTGTTTTTT.

A single count supports this clonotype. The gene calls are TRBV2 and TRBJ2-1; D is tentatively TRBD1 or TRBD2 (7 bases each). This CDR3 has 16 amino acids. V was trimmed by 5 bases and J by 6 bases, leaving 20 bases between them. CDR1 and CDR2 from the germline V gene are SNHLY and FYNNEI. The CDR3 DNA sequence: TGTGCCAGCAGTTTTCAGGGGGGGGGGGGTCTCAATGAGCAGTTCTTC. It is translated as CASSFQGGGGLNEQFF.

This clonotype showed up many times. V is TRBV7-3 and J is TRBJ2-1, with TRBD1 identical over 8 bases. CDR3 length equals 15 residues. Per germline, CDR1 SGHTA and CDR2 FQGTGA. V shed 1 base, J shed 8 bases, and the junction held 7 bases outside the gene matches. The CDR3 region is CASSLIGQGVYEQFF. The DNA of the CDR3 is TGTGCCAGCAGCTTAATAGGACAGGGTGTATATGAGCAGTTCTTC.

The V and J genes are TRBV24-1 and TRBJ2-1; 10 nucleotides match TRBD1. The V gene's germline CDR1 is KGHDR and CDR2 SFDVKD. The V segment lost 1 base and the J segment 8 bases; nucleotides outside the gene matches: 4. The CDR3 has 15 amino acids. The CDR3 DNA sequence: TGTGCCACCAGTGATTTCGGGACAGGGGAGGATGAGCAGTTCTTC. Its protein is CATSDFGTGEDEQFF.

This clonotype was counted a few times. The chain has TRBV6-1 and TRBJ2-5; possible D gene TRBD1, 5 bases. This CDR3 is built from 11 residues. Germline CDR1 and CDR2: MNHNS and SASEGT. Trimming removed 6 bases at V and 9 bases at J, with 11 bases between. CDR3 amino acids: CASSRQGAQYF. Here the CDR3 DNA reads TGTGCCAGCAGCCGACAAGGGGCCCAGTACTTC.